The entry below describes one T cell receptor beta chain. Antigen: not known. The repertoire was sequenced with immunoSEQ multiplex PCR; TCRdb's copy has only in-frame clones and lacks some. The sample holds about 180,000 clones, 90% to 95% seen once. The data were taken from a study of T cell responses to AZD1222 COVID-19 vaccine. The study's findings and limits: Nearly half of spike-specific TCRs reportedly target unmutated variant regions. A mostly white British donor set with more females was recruited, and clonal diversity was possibly underestimated. Vaccination with two AZD1222 doses was followed by a rise in Spike-specific TCR breadth and depth.

V lost 0 bases and J lost 7, with 13 bases in between. Germline V gene sequence: CDR1 SQVTM, CDR2 ANQGSEA. CDR3 length: 14 residues. The chain has TRBV29-1 and TRBJ2-1; weak D call: TRBD2 (6 bases). The TCR originated in an adult who received the AZD1222 COVID-19 vaccine. The sample in question was peripheral blood, obtained 28 days after the second AZD1222 dose. The CDR3 nucleotides read TGCAGCGTTGAAGAGCGGGACTTTAAAAATGAGCAGTTCTTC. It yields the protein CSVEERDFKNEQFF.